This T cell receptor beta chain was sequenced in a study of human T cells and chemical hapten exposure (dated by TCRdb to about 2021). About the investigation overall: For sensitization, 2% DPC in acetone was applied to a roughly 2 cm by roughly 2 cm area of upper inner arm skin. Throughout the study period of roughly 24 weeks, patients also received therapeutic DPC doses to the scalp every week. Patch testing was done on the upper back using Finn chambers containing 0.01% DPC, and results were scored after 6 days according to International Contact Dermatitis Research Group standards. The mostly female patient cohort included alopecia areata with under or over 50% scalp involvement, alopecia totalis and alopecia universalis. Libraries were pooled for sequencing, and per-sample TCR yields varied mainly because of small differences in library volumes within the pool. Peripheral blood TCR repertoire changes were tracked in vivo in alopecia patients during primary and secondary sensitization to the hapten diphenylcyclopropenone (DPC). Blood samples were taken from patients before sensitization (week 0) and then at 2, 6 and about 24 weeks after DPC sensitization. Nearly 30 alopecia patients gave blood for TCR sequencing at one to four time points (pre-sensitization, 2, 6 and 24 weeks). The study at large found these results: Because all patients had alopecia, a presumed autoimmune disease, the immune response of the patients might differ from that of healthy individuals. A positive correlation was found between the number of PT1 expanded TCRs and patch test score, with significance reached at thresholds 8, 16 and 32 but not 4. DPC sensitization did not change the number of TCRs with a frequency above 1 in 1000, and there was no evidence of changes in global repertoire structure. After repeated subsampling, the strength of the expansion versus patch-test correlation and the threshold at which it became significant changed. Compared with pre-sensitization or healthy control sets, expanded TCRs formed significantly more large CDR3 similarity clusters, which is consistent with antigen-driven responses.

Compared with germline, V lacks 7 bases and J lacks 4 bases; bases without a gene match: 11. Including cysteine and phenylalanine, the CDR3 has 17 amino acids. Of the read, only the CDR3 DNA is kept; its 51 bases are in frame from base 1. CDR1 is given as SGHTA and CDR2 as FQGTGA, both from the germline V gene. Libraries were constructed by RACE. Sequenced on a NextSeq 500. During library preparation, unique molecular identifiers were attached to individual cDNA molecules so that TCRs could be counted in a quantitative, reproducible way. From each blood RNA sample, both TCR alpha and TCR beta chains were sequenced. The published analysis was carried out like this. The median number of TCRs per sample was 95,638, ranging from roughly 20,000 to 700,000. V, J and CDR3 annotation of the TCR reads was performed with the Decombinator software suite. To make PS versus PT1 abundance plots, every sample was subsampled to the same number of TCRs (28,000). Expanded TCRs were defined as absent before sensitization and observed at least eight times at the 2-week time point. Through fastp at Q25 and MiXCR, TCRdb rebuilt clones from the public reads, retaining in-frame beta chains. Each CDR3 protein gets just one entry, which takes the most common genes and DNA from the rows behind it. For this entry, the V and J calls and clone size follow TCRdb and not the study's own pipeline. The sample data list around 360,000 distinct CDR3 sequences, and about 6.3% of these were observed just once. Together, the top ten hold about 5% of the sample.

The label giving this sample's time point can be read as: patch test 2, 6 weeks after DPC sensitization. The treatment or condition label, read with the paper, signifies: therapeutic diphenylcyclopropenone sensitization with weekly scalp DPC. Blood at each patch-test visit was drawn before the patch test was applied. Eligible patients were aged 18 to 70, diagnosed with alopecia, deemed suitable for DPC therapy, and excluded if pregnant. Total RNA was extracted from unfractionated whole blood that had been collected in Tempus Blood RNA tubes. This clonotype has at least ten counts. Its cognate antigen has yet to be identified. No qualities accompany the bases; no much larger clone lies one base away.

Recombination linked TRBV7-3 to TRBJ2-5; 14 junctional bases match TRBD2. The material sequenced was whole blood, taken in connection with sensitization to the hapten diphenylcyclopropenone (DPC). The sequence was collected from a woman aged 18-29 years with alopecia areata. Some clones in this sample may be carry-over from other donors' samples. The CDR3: CASTLQGTSGGGETQYF. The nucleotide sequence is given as TGTGCCAGCACACTCCAAGGGACTAGCGGGGGCGGAGAGACCCAGTACTTC. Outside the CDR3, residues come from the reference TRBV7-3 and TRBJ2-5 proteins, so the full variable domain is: GAGVSQTPSNKVTEKGKYVELRCDPISGHTALYWYRQSLGQGPEFLIYFQGTGAADDSGLPNDRFFAVRPEGSVSTLKIQRTERGDSAVYLCASTLQGTSGGGETQYFGPGTRLLVL.